Following are 27 T cell receptor beta chains from one sample sequenced in a study of control samples from healthy donors and cancer patients. This table comes from immunoSEQ multiplex PCR, and its TCRdb copy is limited to in-frame clones, with some not included. The table lists about 70,000 clones, less than 95% of them singletons. What was sequenced was blood. The receptors shown here come from a woman aged 25-40 years in good health.

The chain employs TRBV6-5 and TRBJ1-1; D ambiguous. CDR3 size: 14 residues. V was trimmed by 10 bases and J by 4 bases, leaving 19 bases between them. The germline CDR1 and CDR2 sequences are MNHEY and SVGAGI. The CDR3 nucleotides read TGTGCCACCCCCCCCCGGGTAGGGATCACTGAAGCTTTCTTT. As protein: CATPPRVGITEAFF.

CDR3 nucleotides: TGTGCCAGCAGTGAAGAGAGGGGAAGGGAGCAGTACTTC. Translating it yields CASSEERGREQYF. V gene TRBV2 combines with J gene TRBJ2-7; tentatively, D is TRBD1 or TRBD2 (5 bases each). Per germline, CDR1 SNHLY and CDR2 FYNNEI. This CDR3 has 13 amino acids. Between the trimmed V and J ends, which lost 1 base and 7 bases, there was a span of 11 bases.

The chain combines TRBV5-1 with TRBJ1-1, with D unclear. CDR3 length equals 13 residues. Germline assignment: CDR1 SGHRS and CDR2 YFSETQ. V was shortened by 4 bases and J by 1 base, with 8 bases between the two germline ends. DNA for the CDR3: TGCGCCAGCAGCCGGATAGAGAACACTGAAGCTTTCTTT. It yields the protein CASSRIENTEAFF.

The chain couples TRBV7-2 to TRBJ1-4; no clear D gene. With 5 bases removed from V and 7 bases from J, the gap between germline ends came to 17 bases. Germline V gene data show CDR1 as SGHTA and CDR2 as FQGNSA. There are 15 residues in the CDR3. The CDR3 DNA sequence: TGTGCCAGCAGCCCGGGTAACATGTACCGTGAAAAACTGTTTTTT. It translates to CASSPGNMYREKLFF.

The chain combines TRBV28 with TRBJ1-1; weak D call: TRBD1 (6 bases). The CDR3 is 15 amino acids. CDR1 is MDHEN and CDR2 is SYDVKM in the germline V gene. V gave up 3 bases and J gave up 5 bases, with 16 bases separating them. Here the CDR3 reads CASSLVSGAGTEAFF. The CDR3 DNA reads TGTGCCAGCAGTTTGGTATCGGGGGCGGGAACTGAAGCTTTCTTT.

This chain links TRBV28 with TRBJ1-2; 9 positions match TRBD1. This CDR3 has 14 residues. Looked up from germline, CDR1 is MDHEN and CDR2 is SYDVKM. V shed 3 bases and J 7 bases; nucleotides not matched to a gene: 6. CDR3 residues: CASSLGGQGLGYTF. CDR3 nucleotides: TGTGCCAGCAGTTTGGGGGGACAGGGTCTTGGCTACACCTTC.

V and J are TRBV28 and TRBJ1-2; D is perhaps TRBD1 (5 bases). The V end was cut by 4 bases, the J end by 4 bases, with 13 bases between. The CDR3 runs to 14 residues. CDR1 and CDR2 (germline): MDHEN, SYDVKM. CDR3 in amino acids: CASSSEWGSYGYTF. CDR3 DNA sequence: TGTGCCAGCAGTTCGGAATGGGGCTCCTATGGCTACACCTTC.

The rearrangement uses TRBV19 and TRBJ2-1; D gene ambiguous. V lost 3 bases and J lost 6, with 15 bases in between. CDR1 is LNHDA, CDR2 SQIVND, per germline (reference sequence). CDR3 length equals 15 residues. The CDR3 protein is CASSIIGGIGNEQFF. The DNA for the CDR3 is TGTGCCAGTAGTATTATCGGCGGCATCGGCAATGAGCAGTTCTTC.

The chain carries TRBV24-1 and TRBJ1-1, with 11 positions matching TRBD1. The germline gives CDR1 KGHDR, CDR2 SFDVKD. This CDR3 contains 14 residues. The V gene end was trimmed by 5 bases and the J gene end by 12 bases; junction bases not matched to a gene: 10. The CDR3 loop reads CATSAITRDRGSFF. In DNA, the CDR3 is TGTGCCACCAGTGCCATAACCCGGGACAGGGGGTCTTTCTTT.

V gene TRBV18 combines with J gene TRBJ1-6; D gene ambiguous. Trimming stripped 3 bases from V and 7 bases from J, with 16 bases between. The CDR3 totals 16 residues. Germline CDR1 and CDR2: KGHSH and LQKENI. The CDR3 DNA follows: TGTGCCAGCTCACCTGAAGTAACATATTCGAATTCACCCCTCCACTTT. Translation: CASSPEVTYSNSPLHF. The whole variable domain, remainder taken from reference TRBV18 and TRBJ1-6, is NAGVMQNPRHLVRRRGQEARLRCSPMKGHSHVYWYRQLPEEGLKFMVYLQKENIIDESGMPKERFSAEFPKEGPSILRIQQVVRGDSAAYFCASSPEVTYSNSPLHFGNGTRLTVT.

The chain combines TRBV6-4 with TRBJ1-5; D not certain. With 5 bases removed from V and 0 bases from J, the gap between germline ends came to 11 bases. Germline assignment: CDR1 MRHNA and CDR2 SNTAGT. The CDR3 sequence is 15 residues long. CDR3 in DNA: TGTGCCAGCAGTCACCCTCAGGTTAGCAATCAGCCCCAGCATTTT. This translates into CASSHPQVSNQPQHF.

The chain couples TRBV19 to TRBJ1-5, with D maybe TRBD1 (5 bases). The ends were cut back, 2 bases at V and 0 bases at J, with 14 bases in the middle. This CDR3 has 17 amino acids. Germline V CDR1 and CDR2: LNHDA, SQIVND (reference sequence). DNA of the CDR3: TGTGCCAGTAGTATAAGGCAGGGCGGATATAGCAATCAGCCCCAGCATTTT. Residues: CASSIRQGGYSNQPQHF.

This rearrangement joins TRBV12-3 or TRBV12-4 to TRBJ1-2, with unresolved D. V was trimmed by 1 base and J by 4 bases, leaving 7 bases between them. CDR3 size: 13 residues. The CDR3 protein is CASSLGVPYGYTF. The CDR3 DNA reads TGTGCCAGCAGTTTAGGGGTCCCCTATGGCTACACCTTC.

J is TRBJ2-7 and V is TRBV12-3 or TRBV12-4; the D is unclear. CDR3 length: 12 amino acids. The V end was cut by 5 bases, the J end by 6 bases, with 11 bases between. The CDR3 region is CASSPYFAEQYF. In DNA form, the CDR3 reads TGTGCCAGCAGTCCTTACTTTGCCGAGCAGTACTTC.

The chain uses TRBV5-1 and TRBJ1-4, with 7 bases identical to TRBD1. This CDR3 is built from 15 residues. Germline V gene data show CDR1 as SGHRS and CDR2 as YFSETQ. Trimming removed 6 bases from V and 5 bases from J; junction bases left unmatched: 10. For the CDR3, the DNA is TGCGCCAGCACCTTACAGGGGCAGGGAAATGAAAAACTGTTTTTT. It yields the protein CASTLQGQGNEKLFF.

The chain has TRBV2 and TRBJ2-5; D remains ambiguous. The germline gives CDR1 SNHLY, CDR2 FYNNEI. V shed 4 bases and J shed 5 bases, with 5 bases lying between them. This CDR3 is 11 amino acids long. CDR3 residues: CASSAWETQYF. The DNA for the CDR3 is TGTGCCAGCAGTGCTTGGGAGACCCAGTACTTC.

This chain uses TRBV7-2 with TRBJ2-7; tentatively, D is TRBD1 or TRBD2 (6 bases each). Per the germline V gene, CDR1 is SGHTA and CDR2 is FQGNSA. The CDR3 totals 14 residues. The V and J ends lost 3 bases and 7 bases respectively, with 16 bases between them. The CDR3: CASSLWGRGAEQYF. DNA for the CDR3: TGTGCCAGCAGCTTGTGGGGGCGGGGTGCGGAGCAGTACTTC. Using reference TRBV7-2 and TRBJ2-7 for the parts outside the CDR3, the full variable domain is GAGVSQSPSNKVTEKGKDVELRCDPISGHTALYWYRQSLGQGLEFLIYFQGNSAPDKSGLPSDRFSAERTGGSVSTLTIQRTQQEDSAVYLCASSLWGRGAEQYFGPGTRLTVT.

The V and J genes are TRBV5-8 and TRBJ1-3; 8 bases are shared with TRBD1. Per germline, CDR1 SGHTS and CDR2 YDEGEE. The CDR3 has 15 residues. V shed 4 bases, J shed 2 bases, and the junction held 5 bases outside the gene matches. CDR3 nucleotides: TGTGCCAGCAGCCGCCGGACAGGGACTGGAAACACCATATATTTT. Its translation is CASSRRTGTGNTIYF.

This chain connects TRBV11-3 to TRBJ2-3; possibly TRBD2 for D (5 bases). Germline loops: CDR1 SGHNT, CDR2 YENEEA. This CDR3 is built from 16 residues. The V end lost 5 bases, the J end lost 1 base, and 16 bases lay between the germline ends. CDR3 in DNA: TGTGCCAGCAGCGAGCACTTTGCGGGCCGCACAGATACGCAGTATTTT. It encodes CASSEHFAGRTDTQYF.

The chain uses TRBV27 and TRBJ2-5; D is perhaps TRBD2 (6 bases). The V and J ends lost 1 base and 5 bases respectively, with 11 bases between them. The germline gives CDR1 MNHEY, CDR2 SMNVEV (reference sequence). CDR3 size: 14 residues. This CDR3 is CASSLFRGSETQYF. The CDR3 nucleotides are TGTGCCAGCAGTTTATTCCGGGGGTCGGAGACCCAGTACTTC.

The rearrangement links TRBV9 to TRBJ1-1; D call uncertain. The CDR3 runs to 13 residues. Trimming took off 4 bases at V and 4 bases at J, with 11 bases between the two ends. Germline values: CDR1 SGDLS, CDR2 YYNGEE. For the CDR3, the DNA is TGTGCCAGCAGCTACGACATCCTCACTGAAGCTTTCTTT. This translates into CASSYDILTEAFF.

J is TRBJ1-4 and V is TRBV3-1 (or the pseudogene TRBV3-2); D call uncertain. V was pared by 1 base and J by 15 bases, with 12 bases between. Germline CDR1 is LGHDT and CDR2 is YNNKEL (reference sequence). The CDR3 totals 12 residues. DNA for the CDR3: TGTGCCAGCAGCCAAGGAAGTCACGACGTGTTTTTT. This codes for CASSQGSHDVFF.

V is TRBV6-4 and J is TRBJ1-6; a weak D match, TRBD1 (5 bases). CDR1 is MRHNA, CDR2 SNTAGT, per germline. The CDR3 runs to 15 residues. The V gene lost 6 bases and the J gene lost 9 bases, with 18 bases spanning the gap. For the CDR3, the DNA is TGTGCCAGCAGACGAACAGGTCTCGATGGTTCACCCCTCCACTTT. It codes for CASRRTGLDGSPLHF.

The rearrangement joins TRBV19 to TRBJ1-6; 7 positions match TRBD1. The V segment lost 4 bases and the J segment 7 bases; nucleotides outside the gene matches: 1. Looked up from germline, CDR1 is LNHDA and CDR2 is SQIVND (reference sequence). The CDR3 runs to 13 residues. CDR3 coding DNA: TGTGCCAGTAGTACAGGGGGAAATTCACCCCTCCACTTT. Translating gives CASSTGGNSPLHF.

This chain connects TRBV7-3 to TRBJ1-6; D perhaps matches TRBD1 (5 bases). This CDR3 is built from 14 residues. Germline CDR1 SGHTA, CDR2 FQGTGA. The V and J ends lost 5 bases and 7 bases respectively, with 12 bases between them. In DNA, the CDR3 is TGTGCCAGCAGCCTCAACGGGGCGAATTCACCCCTCCACTTT. Its protein product is CASSLNGANSPLHF.

In its sample, this clone was seen a few times. The gene calls are TRBV9 and TRBJ2-1; 10 bases line up with TRBD2. The CDR3 contains 15 residues. J was trimmed by 7 bases and V by 4 bases; bases with no gene match: 8. Germline CDR1 and CDR2: SGDLS and YYNGEE. This CDR3 reads CASSSAGGPRNEQFF. Here the CDR3 DNA reads TGTGCCAGCAGCTCAGCGGGGGGGCCTCGTAATGAGCAGTTCTTC.

The chain links TRBV5-4 to TRBJ1-6, with D hard to call. CDR1 SGHNT and CDR2 YYREEE come from the germline V gene (reference sequence). The germline V and J ends were trimmed by 0 bases and 10 bases, with 14 bases remaining between them. This CDR3 spans 15 amino acids. The chain's CDR3 is CASSLDRAAGSPLHF. CDR3 bases: TGTGCCAGCAGCTTGGACCGGGCCGCTGGGTCACCCCTCCACTTT.